The source of this T cell receptor (beta chain) is a study of blood T cells in healthy people across ages. Overall study findings and caveats: Diversity figures derived from one million T cells were judged to underestimate the true value.

The germline V gene has CDR1 MDHEN and CDR2 SYDVKM. Trimming took off 8 bases at V and 0 bases at J, with 13 bases between the two ends. The CDR3 is made up of 15 amino acids. As regards this clonotype: Its specificity is unknown.

The use of a sample-barcoded 5' primer and a J-beta primer mix characterized a second PCR of about 6 to 12 cycles. Tags on each cDNA molecule came from a template-switch adaptor with 12 random nucleotides. TCRdb re-derived calls from the 5' RACE reads in MiXCR, one entry per CDR3 protein. The sample has about 1.8 million distinct CDR3 sequences; around 50% are singletons. The clonotype comes from a woman aged 40 to 49 in good health. Sequenced sample: blood. V usage is TRBV28 and J usage is TRBJ2-2; D is undetermined. The CDR3 protein is CASYGPGPNTGELFF. DNA of the CDR3: TGTGCCAGCTATGGACCGGGTCCGAACACCGGGGAGCTGTTTTTT.